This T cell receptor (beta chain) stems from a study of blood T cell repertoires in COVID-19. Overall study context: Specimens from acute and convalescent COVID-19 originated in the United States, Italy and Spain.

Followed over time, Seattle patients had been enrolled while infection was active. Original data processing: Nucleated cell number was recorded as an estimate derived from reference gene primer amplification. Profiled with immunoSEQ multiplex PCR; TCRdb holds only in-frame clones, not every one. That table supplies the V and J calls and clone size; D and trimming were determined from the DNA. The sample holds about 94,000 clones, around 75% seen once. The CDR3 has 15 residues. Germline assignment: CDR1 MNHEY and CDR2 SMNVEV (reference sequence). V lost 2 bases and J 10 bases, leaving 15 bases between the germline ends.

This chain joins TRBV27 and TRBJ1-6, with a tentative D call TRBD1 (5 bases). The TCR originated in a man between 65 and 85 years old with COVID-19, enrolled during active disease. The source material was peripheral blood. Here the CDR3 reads CASSLTGGTGSPLHF. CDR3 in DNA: TGTGCCAGCAGTTTAACAGGAGGGACCGGATCACCCCTCCACTTT.